This TCR beta chain is from a study of T-cell memory formation after mild COVID-19. About the study: Clusters were largely donor specific. General observations from the study: That cross-reactive memory joined was suggested by some responding clones appearing in pre-infection memory.

With regard to this clonotype: Its antigen is still unknown.

Each CDR3 protein is one row after TCRdb ran MiXCR on the 5' RACE reads. The profile shows about 250,000 distinct CDR3 sequences, around 15% of them singletons. J gave up 10 bases and V 5 bases, and 6 bases lay outside the gene matches. The CDR3 is made up of 14 amino acids. Per germline, CDR1 MNHEY and CDR2 SVGAGI. The sequencing sample was made of PBMCs or a T cell subset sorted from them (not recorded which). This TCR came from a man aged 18 to 35 who had mild COVID-19 (a few samples of this study predate the infection). Cell type and time point are not known. The V and J genes are TRBV6-5 and TRBJ1-6; 9 bases agree with TRBD1. In nucleotides, the CDR3 is TGTGCCAGCAGTCGGGACAGGGTGCAGTCACCCCTCCACTTT. This translates into CASSRDRVQSPLHF.